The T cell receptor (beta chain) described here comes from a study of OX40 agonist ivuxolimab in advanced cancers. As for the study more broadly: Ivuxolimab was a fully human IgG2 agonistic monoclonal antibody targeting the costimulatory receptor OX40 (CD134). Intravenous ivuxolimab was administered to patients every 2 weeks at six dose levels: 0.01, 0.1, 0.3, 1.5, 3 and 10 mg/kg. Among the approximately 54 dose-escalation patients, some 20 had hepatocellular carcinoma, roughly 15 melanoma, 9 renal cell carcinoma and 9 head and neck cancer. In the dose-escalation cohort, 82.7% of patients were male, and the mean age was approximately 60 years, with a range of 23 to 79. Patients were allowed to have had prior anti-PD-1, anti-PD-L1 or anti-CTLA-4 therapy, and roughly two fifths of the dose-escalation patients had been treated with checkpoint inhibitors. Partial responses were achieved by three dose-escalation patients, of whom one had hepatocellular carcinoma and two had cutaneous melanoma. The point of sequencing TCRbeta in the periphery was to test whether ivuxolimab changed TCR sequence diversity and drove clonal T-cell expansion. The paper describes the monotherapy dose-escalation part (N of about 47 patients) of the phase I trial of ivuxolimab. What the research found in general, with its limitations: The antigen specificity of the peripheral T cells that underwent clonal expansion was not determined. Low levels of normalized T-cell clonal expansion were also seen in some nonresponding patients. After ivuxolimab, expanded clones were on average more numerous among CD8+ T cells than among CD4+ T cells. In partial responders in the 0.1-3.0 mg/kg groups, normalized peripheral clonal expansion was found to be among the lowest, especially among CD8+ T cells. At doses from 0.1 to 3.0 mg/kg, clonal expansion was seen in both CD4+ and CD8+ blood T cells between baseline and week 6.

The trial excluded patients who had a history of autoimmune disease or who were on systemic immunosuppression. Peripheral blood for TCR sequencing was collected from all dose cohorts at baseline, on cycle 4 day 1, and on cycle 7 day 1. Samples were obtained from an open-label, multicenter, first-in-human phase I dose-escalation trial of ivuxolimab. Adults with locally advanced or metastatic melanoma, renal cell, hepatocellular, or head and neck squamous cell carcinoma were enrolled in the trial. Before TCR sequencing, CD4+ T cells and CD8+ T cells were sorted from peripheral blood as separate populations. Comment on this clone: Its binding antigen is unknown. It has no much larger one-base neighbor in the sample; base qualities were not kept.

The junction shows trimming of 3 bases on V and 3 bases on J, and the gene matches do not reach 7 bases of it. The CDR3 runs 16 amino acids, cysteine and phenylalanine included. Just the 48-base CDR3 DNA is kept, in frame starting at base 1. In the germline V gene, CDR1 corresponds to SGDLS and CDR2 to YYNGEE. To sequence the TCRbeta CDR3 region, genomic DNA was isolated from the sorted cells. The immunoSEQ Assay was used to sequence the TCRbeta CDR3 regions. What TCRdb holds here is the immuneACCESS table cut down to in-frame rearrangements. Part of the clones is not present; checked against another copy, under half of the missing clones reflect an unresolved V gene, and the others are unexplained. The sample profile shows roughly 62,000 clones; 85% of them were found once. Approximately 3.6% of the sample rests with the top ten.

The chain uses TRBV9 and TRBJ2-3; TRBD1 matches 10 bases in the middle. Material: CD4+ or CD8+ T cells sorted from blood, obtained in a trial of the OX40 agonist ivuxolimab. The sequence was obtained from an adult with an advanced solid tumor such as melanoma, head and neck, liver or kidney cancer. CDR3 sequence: CASSARQGASTDTQYF. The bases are TGTGCCAGCAGCGCACGACAGGGGGCATCGACAGATACGCAGTATTTT. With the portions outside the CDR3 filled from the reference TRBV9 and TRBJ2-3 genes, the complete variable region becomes DSGVTQTPKHLITATGQRVTLRCSPRSGDLSVYWYQQSLDQGLQFLIQYYNGEERAKGNILERFSAQQFPDLHSELNLSSLELGDSALYFCASSARQGASTDTQYFGPGTRLTVL.